The 21 T cell receptor beta chains given below trace back to one sample, sequenced in a study of blood T cells in healthy people across ages. Sample-barcoded 5' priming and a J-beta primer mix drove a second PCR of 7 to 11 cycles. TCRdb reprocessed the 5' RACE reads via MiXCR and lists one record per CDR3 protein. The table records 500,000 to 550,000 distinct CDR3 sequences, 24% of them present only once. The sample also formed part of further work on T cells of mothers and their children.

Specimen: blood. The source is a boy between 10 and 17 years old in good health.

This clonotype occurred a few times. V usage is TRBV7-2 and J usage is TRBJ2-2, with no clear D. Germline values: CDR1 SGHTA, CDR2 FQGNSA. CDR3 length equals 13 residues. Trimming stripped 2 bases from V and 3 bases from J, with 4 bases between. The CDR3 region is CASSLQDTGELFF. CDR3 nucleotide sequence: TGTGCCAGCAGCTTACAGGACACCGGGGAGCTGTTTTTT.

This clonotype was counted a few times. This chain connects TRBV12-3 or TRBV12-4 to TRBJ1-2; D remains unclear. Trimming shortened V by 6 bases and J by 4 bases, and 12 bases separated the two germline ends. The CDR3 extends over 13 amino acids. The CDR3 DNA follows: TGTGCCAGCAGCTCGTCGGGAGGCTATGGCTACACCTTC. It translates to CASSSSGGYGYTF.

This clonotype showed up just a few times. CDR3 in amino acids: CASSSAGGPFYEQFF. CDR3 nucleotides: TGTGCCAGCAGCTCGGCGGGAGGGCCTTTTTATGAGCAGTTCTTC. This chain uses TRBV7-2 with TRBJ2-5; TRBD2 agrees at 9 bases. Gene TRBJ2-1 matches the end of the DNA better, so the J call may be wrong. The CDR3 length is 15 residues. In germline, CDR1 is SGHTA, CDR2 FQGNSA.

The chain is built from TRBV20-1 and TRBJ2-5; 10 positions match TRBD2. The last part of the DNA fits TRBJ2-7 better; the J call may be wrong. Germline CDR1 is DFQATT and CDR2 is SNEGSKA (reference sequence). The CDR3 runs to 19 residues. DNA of the CDR3: TGCAGTGCTAGAGATCGCCAGCGGGAGGGCCAGTTGGTCAACTACGAGCAGTACTTC. Encoded protein: CSARDRQREGQLVNYEQYF.

This rearrangement joins TRBV6-5 to TRBJ2-1; no reliable D call. The germline gives CDR1 MNHEY, CDR2 SVGAGI. The CDR3 sequence is 13 residues long. Trimming removed 4 bases at V and 13 bases at J, with 17 bases between. DNA for the CDR3: TGTGCCAGCAGTTTAAGAGTAGGCCATAACCAGTTCTTC. It encodes CASSLRVGHNQFF.

This chain links TRBV10-3 with TRBJ1-1, with D possibly being TRBD1 (6 bases). The germline CDR1 and CDR2 sequences are ENHRY and SYGVKD. This CDR3 has 15 residues. Trimming stripped 7 bases from V and 1 base from J, with 16 bases between. CDR3 in amino acids: CAIKGEEGQNTEAFF. The CDR3, as DNA: TGTGCCATCAAGGGGGAAGAAGGACAGAACACTGAAGCTTTCTTT.

This clonotype appeared a few times. The V and J genes are TRBV12-3 or TRBV12-4 and TRBJ2-7; 7 positions match TRBD1. CDR3 length equals 15 residues. V lost 3 bases and J lost 3; bases outside the gene matches: 8. CDR3 residues: CASSFGRGKNYEQYF. DNA for the CDR3: TGTGCCAGCAGTTTTGGCAGGGGGAAGAACTACGAGCAGTACTTC.

CDR3 bases: TGCAGTGCTGTTCCTAGCGGGAGAGTGTATGAGCAGTTCTTC. Protein sequence: CSAVPSGRVYEQFF. V and J are TRBV20-1 and TRBJ2-5, with 10 bases lining up with TRBD2. The J call is in doubt because the DNA end fits TRBJ2-1 better. Germline assignment: CDR1 DFQATT and CDR2 SNEGSKA (reference sequence). The length of the CDR3 is 14 residues.

V is TRBV12-3 or TRBV12-4 and J is TRBJ1-5; D is undetermined. Trimming cost V 4 bases and J 7 bases, with 11 bases left between them. The CDR3 runs 13 residues. CDR3 amino acids: CASSSTYGQPQHF. CDR3 bases: TGTGCCAGCAGTTCGACCTATGGCCAGCCCCAGCATTTT.

This clonotype was detected only a few times. This sequence joins TRBV14 and TRBJ2-7; 7 bases are shared with TRBD1. Germline values: CDR1 SGHDN, CDR2 FVKESK. The CDR3 is 16 residues long. Trimming at V came to 1 base and at J to 0 bases, leaving 6 bases not matched to a gene. In DNA, the CDR3 is TGTGCCAGCAGCCAAGCAGGGGGATCCTCCTCCTACGAGCAGTACTTC. It yields the protein CASSQAGGSSSYEQYF.

V gene TRBV21-1 combines with J gene TRBJ1-3; TRBD1, the table's D call, was not compared with the DNA. TRBV21-1 is a known pseudogene. CDR3 length: 18 amino acids. The CDR3 loop reads CASSGRRGPRVWGNTIYF. The DNA of the CDR3 is TGTGCCAGCAGCGGAAGAAGGGGGCCGCGGGTATGGGGAAACACCATATATTTT.

This chain uses TRBV11-3 with TRBJ2-1; possibly TRBD2 for D (6 bases). In germline, CDR1 is SGHNT, CDR2 YENEEA. The CDR3 has 15 amino acids. V was shortened by 2 bases and J by 7 bases, with 15 bases between the two germline ends. In DNA form, the CDR3 reads TGTGCCAGCAGCTTATCCGCGGGGCCCGGTAATGAGCAGTTCTTC. Its protein product is CASSLSAGPGNEQFF.

The chain combines TRBV28 with TRBJ1-4; D might be TRBD1 (5 bases). The CDR3 loop spans 17 amino acids. Germline CDR1 and CDR2: MDHEN and SYDVKM. The V and J ends lost 3 bases and 1 base respectively, with 15 bases between them. This chain's CDR3 is CASSFWSGFGTNEKLFF. The CDR3 DNA sequence: TGTGCCAGCAGTTTTTGGTCAGGGTTCGGAACTAATGAAAAACTGTTTTTT.

This clonotype was recorded at least ten times. The J gene is TRBJ1-4, the V gene TRBV27, with D hard to call. The CDR3 totals 15 residues. In germline, CDR1 is MNHEY, CDR2 SMNVEV (reference sequence). V shed 5 bases and J shed 7 bases, with 17 bases lying between them. Written as DNA, the CDR3 is TGTGCCAGCAGTCCCTTCGGTAGTAGACGTGAAAAACTGTTTTTT. Its protein is CASSPFGSRREKLFF.

V gene TRBV7-9 combines with J gene TRBJ2-3, with TRBD1 identical over 7 bases. Trimming removed 3 bases from V and 4 bases from J; junction bases left unmatched: 7. The germline gives CDR1 SEHNR, CDR2 FQNEAQ (reference sequence). The CDR3 totals 15 residues. The CDR3: CASSLGNRGADTQYF. CDR3 coding DNA: TGTGCCAGCAGCTTGGGTAACAGGGGAGCAGATACGCAGTATTTT.

This clonotype was picked up a small number of times. The chain is built from TRBV5-1 and TRBJ1-4; a weak D match, TRBD1 (5 bases). The CDR3 consists of 15 residues. Germline assignment: CDR1 SGHRS and CDR2 YFSETQ. V lost 1 base and J lost 8, with 15 bases in between. CDR3 protein: CASSLMRTGDEKLFF. The CDR3 DNA follows: TGCGCCAGCAGCTTGATGAGGACGGGGGACGAAAAACTGTTTTTT.

This clonotype was counted only a few times. J is TRBJ2-4 and V is TRBV6-2 or TRBV6-3; D possibly corresponds to TRBD2 (5 bases). V lost 2 bases to trimming and J lost 16 bases, with 12 bases between them. The CDR3 is 11 residues long. Per the germline V gene, CDR1 is MNHEY and CDR2 is SVGEGT. As DNA, the CDR3 is TGTGCCAGCAGTTACGGGCTTAGCGACTACTTC. As protein: CASSYGLSDYF.

In this sample, this clonotype turned up a few times. This chain joins TRBV12-3 or TRBV12-4 and TRBJ2-3; 10 nucleotides match TRBD2. The CDR3 consists of 16 residues. Unmatched junction bases numbered 10, after V lost 8 bases and J lost 2 bases. CDR3 loop: CASALRSGGATDTQYF. As DNA, the CDR3 is TGTGCCAGCGCCCTCAGGAGCGGGGGGGCCACAGATACGCAGTATTTT.

This clonotype has just a few counts. V and J are TRBV29-1 and TRBJ2-7, with unresolved D. The germline V and J ends were trimmed by 5 bases and 0 bases, with 14 bases remaining between them. The CDR3 runs to 14 residues. Germline assignment: CDR1 SQVTM and CDR2 ANQGSEA. The CDR3 protein is CSVSWASVSYEQYF. CDR3 DNA: TGCAGCGTTTCGTGGGCGTCGGTCTCCTACGAGCAGTACTTC.

Only a few counts were recorded for this clonotype. The chain uses TRBV29-1 and TRBJ2-3; perhaps D is TRBD1 or TRBD2 (5 bases each). The CDR3 length is 14 residues. In germline, CDR1 is SQVTM, CDR2 ANQGSEA. V lost 3 bases to trimming and J lost 6 bases, with 16 bases between them. CDR3 protein: CSVDRDATRDTQYF. CDR3 nucleotides: TGCAGCGTTGACCGGGACGCGACACGGGATACGCAGTATTTT.

The chain has TRBV5-1 and TRBJ2-3; D gene unclear. Trimming took off 5 bases at V and 5 bases at J, with 6 bases between the two ends. Germline V gene sequence: CDR1 SGHRS, CDR2 YFSETQ. The CDR3 runs to 11 residues. The chain's CDR3 is CASSTIDTQYF. The CDR3 DNA sequence: TGCGCCAGCAGTACTATAGATACGCAGTATTTT.